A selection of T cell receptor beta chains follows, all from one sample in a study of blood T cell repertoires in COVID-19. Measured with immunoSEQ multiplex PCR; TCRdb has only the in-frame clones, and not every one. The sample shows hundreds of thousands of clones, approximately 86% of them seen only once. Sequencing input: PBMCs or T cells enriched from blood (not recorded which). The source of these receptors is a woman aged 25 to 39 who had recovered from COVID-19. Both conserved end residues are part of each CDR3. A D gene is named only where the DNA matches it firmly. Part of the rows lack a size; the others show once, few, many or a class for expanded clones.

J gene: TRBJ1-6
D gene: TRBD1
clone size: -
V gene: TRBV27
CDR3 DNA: TGTGCCAGCAGTTTTTCCGGACAGGGCGGTTCACCCCTCCACTTT
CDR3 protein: CASSFSGQGGSPLHF

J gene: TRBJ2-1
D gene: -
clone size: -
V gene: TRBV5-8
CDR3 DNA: TGTGCCAGCAGCTTGGGACTAACCTCCTACAATGAGCAGTTCTTC
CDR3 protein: CASSLGLTSYNEQFF

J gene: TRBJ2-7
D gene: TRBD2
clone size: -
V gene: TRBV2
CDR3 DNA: TGTGCCAGCAGTGCGGCCGGGACTAGCGGACGTTCTTGGGACGAGCAGTACTTC
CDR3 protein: CASSAAGTSGRSWDEQYF

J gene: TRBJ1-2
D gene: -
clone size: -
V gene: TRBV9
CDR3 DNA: TGTGCCAGCGACACCCTCACAGGTGGCTACACCTTC
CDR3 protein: CASDTLTGGYTF

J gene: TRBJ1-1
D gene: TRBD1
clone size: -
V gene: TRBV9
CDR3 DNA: TGTGCCAGCAGCCCTTCGGGACAGGGTATTAACACTGAAGCTTTCTTT
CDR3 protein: CASSPSGQGINTEAFF

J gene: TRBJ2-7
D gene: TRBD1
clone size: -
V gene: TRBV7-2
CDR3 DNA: TGTGCCAGCAGCCTCCGGGACAGCTCCTACGAGCAGTACTTC
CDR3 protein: CASSLRDSSYEQYF

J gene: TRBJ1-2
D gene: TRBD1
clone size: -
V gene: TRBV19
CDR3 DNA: TGTGCCAGTAGGCGACAGGGGGAATATCGTGGCTACACCTTC
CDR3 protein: CASRRQGEYRGYTF

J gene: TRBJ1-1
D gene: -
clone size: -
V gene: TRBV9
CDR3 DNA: TGTGCCAGCAGCGTAGTATCTAACACTGAAGCTTTCTTT
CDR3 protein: CASSVVSNTEAFF

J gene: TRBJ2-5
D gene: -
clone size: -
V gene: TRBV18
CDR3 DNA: TGTGCCAGCTCACGAGACTTTCTGGAGACCCAGTACTTC
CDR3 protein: CASSRDFLETQYF

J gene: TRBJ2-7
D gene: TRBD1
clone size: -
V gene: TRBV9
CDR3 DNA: TGTGCCAGCAGCCCGGGACAGGGATTCCACGAGCAGTACTTC
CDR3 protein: CASSPGQGFHEQYF

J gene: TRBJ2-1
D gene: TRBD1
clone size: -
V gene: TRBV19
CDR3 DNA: TGTGCCAGTAGCCGACAGGGCCCTAGCAATGAGCAGTTCTTC
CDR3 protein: CASSRQGPSNEQFF

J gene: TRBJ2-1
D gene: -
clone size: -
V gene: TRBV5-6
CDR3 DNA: TGTGCCAGCAGCTTGACTCACAATGAGCAGTTCTTC
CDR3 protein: CASSLTHNEQFF

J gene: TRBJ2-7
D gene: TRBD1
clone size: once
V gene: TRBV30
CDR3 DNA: TGTGCCTGGGGACACCTCACAGGGGGCGAGCAGTACTTC
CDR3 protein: CAWGHLTGGEQYF

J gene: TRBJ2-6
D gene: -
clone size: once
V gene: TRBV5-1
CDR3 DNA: TGCGCCAGCAGCTTTACTGCCTCTGGGGCCAACGTCCTGACTTTC
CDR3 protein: CASSFTASGANVLTF

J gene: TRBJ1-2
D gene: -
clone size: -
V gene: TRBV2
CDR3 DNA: TGTGCCAGCAGCGCGAGGGCCGGAACTAACTATGGCTACACCTTC
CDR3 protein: CASSARAGTNYGYTF

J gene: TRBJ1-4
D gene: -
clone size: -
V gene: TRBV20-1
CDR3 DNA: TGCAGTGCTAGTCCCCCCACAGGGCGGCGTCATGAAAAACTGTTTTTT
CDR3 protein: CSASPPTGRRHEKLFF

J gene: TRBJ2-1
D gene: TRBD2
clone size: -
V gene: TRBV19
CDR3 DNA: TGTGCCAGTAGTAGTACGGGACTAGCGGTTTACAATGAGCAGTTCTTC
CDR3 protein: CASSSTGLAVYNEQFF

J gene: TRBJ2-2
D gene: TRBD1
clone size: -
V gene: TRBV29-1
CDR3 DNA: TGCAGCGTTGAAGAAAGGGGGACAGGGCTCCCCGGGGAGCTGTTTTTT
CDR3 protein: CSVEERGTGLPGELFF

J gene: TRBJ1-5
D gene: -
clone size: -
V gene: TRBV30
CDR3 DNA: TGTGCCTGGAGCGACTCGACCTGGAGGAGCAATCAGCCCCAGCATTTT
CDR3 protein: CAWSDSTWRSNQPQHF

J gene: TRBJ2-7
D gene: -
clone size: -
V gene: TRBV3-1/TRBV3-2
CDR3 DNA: TGTGCCAGCAGCCAAGATCGCGCACCCTACGAGCAGTACTTC
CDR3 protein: CASSQDRAPYEQYF

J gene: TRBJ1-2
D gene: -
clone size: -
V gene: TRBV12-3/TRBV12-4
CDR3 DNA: TGTGCCAGCAGTTTGCGGGGGAACTATGGCTACACCTTC
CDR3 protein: CASSLRGNYGYTF

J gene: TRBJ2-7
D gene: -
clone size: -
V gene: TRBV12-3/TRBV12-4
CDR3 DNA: TGTGCCAGCAGTTTAGGTGGCAGTACCGAGCAGTACTTC
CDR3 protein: CASSLGGSTEQYF

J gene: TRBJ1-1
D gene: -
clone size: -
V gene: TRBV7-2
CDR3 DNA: TGTGCCAGCAGCTTCCCAACCGGGACTGAAGCTTTCTTT
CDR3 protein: CASSFPTGTEAFF

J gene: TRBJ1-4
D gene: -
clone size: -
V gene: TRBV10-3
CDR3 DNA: TGTGCCACCGGACATGCAACTAATGAAAAACTGTTTTTT
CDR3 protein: CATGHATNEKLFF

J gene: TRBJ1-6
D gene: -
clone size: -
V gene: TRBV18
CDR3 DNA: TGTGCCAGCTCACCCCTCGACAGGACCTCGGCCTCCTATAATTCACCCCTCCACTTT
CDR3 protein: CASSPLDRTSASYNSPLHF

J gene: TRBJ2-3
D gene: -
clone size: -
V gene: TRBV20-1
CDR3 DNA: TGCAGTGCTAGTAGGGAGAGTGTGACAGATACGCAGTATTTT
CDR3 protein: CSASRESVTDTQYF

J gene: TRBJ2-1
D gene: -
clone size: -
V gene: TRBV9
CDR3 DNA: TGTGCCAGCAGCGTAGCAGGGGACAATGAGCAGTTCTTC
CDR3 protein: CASSVAGDNEQFF

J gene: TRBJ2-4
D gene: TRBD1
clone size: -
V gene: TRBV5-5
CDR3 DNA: TGTGCCAGCAGCGCAGGGGGACATGTCCCAAACATTCAGTACTTC
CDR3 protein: CASSAGGHVPNIQYF

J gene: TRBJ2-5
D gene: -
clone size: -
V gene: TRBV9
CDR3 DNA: TGTGCCAGCACCCCCGGAGCGGTACAAGAGACCCAGTACTTC
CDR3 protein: CASTPGAVQETQYF